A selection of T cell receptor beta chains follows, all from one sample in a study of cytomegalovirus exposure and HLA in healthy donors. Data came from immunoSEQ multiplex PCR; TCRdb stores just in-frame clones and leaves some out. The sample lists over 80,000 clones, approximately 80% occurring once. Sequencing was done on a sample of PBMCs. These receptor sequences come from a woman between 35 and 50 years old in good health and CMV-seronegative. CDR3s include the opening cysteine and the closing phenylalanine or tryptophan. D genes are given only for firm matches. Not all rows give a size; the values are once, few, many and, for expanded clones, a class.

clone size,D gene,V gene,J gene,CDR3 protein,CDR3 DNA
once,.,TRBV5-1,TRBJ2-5,CASSWRETQYF,TGCGCCAGCAGCTGGAGGGAGACCCAGTACTTC
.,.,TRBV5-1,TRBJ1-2,CASSLGTANYGYTF,TGCGCCAGCAGCTTGGGTACAGCTAACTATGGCTACACCTTC
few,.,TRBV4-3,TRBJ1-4,CASSQDRGVDEKLFF,TGCGCCAGCAGCCAAGATCGGGGAGTAGATGAAAAACTGTTTTTT
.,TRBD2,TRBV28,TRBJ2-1,CASSVREVAYNEQFF,TGTGCCAGCAGTGTGCGGGAGGTGGCCTACAATGAGCAGTTCTTC
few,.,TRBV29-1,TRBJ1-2,CSVEGGTFYGYTF,TGCAGCGTTGAAGGTGGGACTTTCTATGGCTACACCTTC
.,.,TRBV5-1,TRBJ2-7,CASSLGVVGQGGYEQYF,TGCGCCAGCAGCTTGGGGGTGGTAGGGCAGGGCGGCTACGAGCAGTACTTC
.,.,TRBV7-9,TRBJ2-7,CASTHSGARRKNEQYF,TGTGCCAGCACCCATAGTGGGGCTAGACGGAAGAACGAGCAGTACTTC
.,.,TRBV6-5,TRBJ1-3,CASSFQTGSSGNTIYF,TGTGCCAGCAGTTTTCAAACAGGGTCCTCCGGAAACACCATATATTTT
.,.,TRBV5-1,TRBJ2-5,CASSLWGAAQYF,TGCGCCAGCAGCTTATGGGGCGCAGCCCAGTACTTC
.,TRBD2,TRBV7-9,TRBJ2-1,CASSLYLAGYYNEQFF,TGTGCCAGCAGCTTATATCTAGCGGGATACTACAATGAGCAGTTCTTC
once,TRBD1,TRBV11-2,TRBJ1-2,CASSSRGRYGYTF,TGTGCCAGCAGCTCCAGGGGGAGGTATGGCTACACCTTC
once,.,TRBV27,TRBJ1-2,CASSRRVEYGYTF,TGTGCCAGCAGTCGACGGGTCGAATATGGCTACACCTTC
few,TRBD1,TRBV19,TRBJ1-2,CASSIGQGWGYTF,TGTGCCAGTAGTATCGGACAGGGTTGGGGCTACACCTTC
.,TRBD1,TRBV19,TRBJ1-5,CASSSQGAGQPQHF,TGTGCCAGTAGTAGTCAGGGGGCCGGGCAGCCCCAGCATTTT
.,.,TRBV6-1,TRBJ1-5,CATLPGGRQPQHF,TGTGCCACCCTTCCGGGGGGGAGGCAGCCCCAGCATTTT
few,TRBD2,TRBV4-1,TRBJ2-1,CASSQEGLADYNEQFF,TGCGCCAGCAGCCAAGAGGGACTAGCGGACTACAATGAGCAGTTCTTC
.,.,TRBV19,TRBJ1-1,CASRGRRDTEAFF,TGTGCCAGTAGGGGCCGGAGGGACACTGAAGCTTTCTTT
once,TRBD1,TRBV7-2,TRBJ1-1,CASSRDRSNTEAFF,TGTGCCAGCAGCCGGGACAGGAGCAACACTGAAGCTTTCTTT
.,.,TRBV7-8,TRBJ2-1,CASSLTRVSAHNEQFF,TGTGCCAGCAGCTTAACCCGGGTAAGCGCCCACAATGAGCAGTTCTTC
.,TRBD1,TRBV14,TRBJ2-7,CASSQLGQGDGEQYF,TGTGCCAGCAGCCAGTTGGGACAGGGAGACGGCGAGCAGTACTTC
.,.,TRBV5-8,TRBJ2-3,CASSLKFRGGTDTQYF,TGTGCCAGCAGCCTAAAATTCAGGGGGGGCACAGATACGCAGTATTTT
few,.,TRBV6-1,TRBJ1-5,CASSGQASRNQPQHF,TGTGCCAGCAGTGGACAGGCCTCGAGGAATCAGCCCCAGCATTTT
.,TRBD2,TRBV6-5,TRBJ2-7,CASSNSGTSGSYEQYF,TGTGCCAGCAGTAACTCCGGGACTAGCGGGAGCTACGAGCAGTACTTC
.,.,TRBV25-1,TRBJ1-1,CARPDRYTEAFF,TGTGCCAGACCGGACAGATACACTGAAGCTTTCTTT
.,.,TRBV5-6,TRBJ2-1,CASSLRGLRNEQFF,TGTGCCAGCAGCTTGAGGGGATTGAGGAATGAGCAGTTCTTC
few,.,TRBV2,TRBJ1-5,CASSEASGSNQPQHF,TGTGCCAGCAGTGAAGCGTCGGGGTCCAATCAGCCCCAGCATTTT